The 9 T cell receptor beta chains listed next were all sequenced from one sample in a study of T cells after yellow fever vaccination. TCRdb re-derived calls from the 5' RACE reads in MiXCR, one entry per CDR3 protein. Of about 340,000 distinct CDR3 sequences listed, around 12% were seen once; the top ten hold roughly 3%. The sample was CD4+ T cells sorted from PBMCs, taken 15 days after the yellow fever booster vaccination. The origin of the receptors is a young man who received the YFV17D yellow fever vaccine.

This clonotype was counted only a few times. This chain links TRBV20-1 with TRBJ1-2; TRBD1 matches at 9 bases. Unmatched junction bases numbered 9, after V lost 6 bases and J lost 4 bases. Germline lookup yields CDR1 DFQATT and CDR2 SNEGSKA (reference sequence). CDR3 size: 14 residues. In DNA form, the CDR3 reads TGCAGTGCGACGCCGGGACAGGGACCCTATGGCTACACCTTC. This sequence encodes CSATPGQGPYGYTF.

This clonotype occurred a few times. The chain couples TRBV28 to TRBJ1-4; D might be TRBD1 (6 bases). V lost 2 bases to trimming and J lost 13 bases, with 23 bases between them. There are 16 residues in the CDR3. Germline lookup yields CDR1 MDHEN and CDR2 SYDVKM. CDR3 amino acids: CASSLKRGKASQLLFF. DNA of the CDR3: TGTGCCAGCAGTTTAAAGAGGGGGAAAGCCTCACAGTTACTGTTTTTT.

V usage is TRBV20-1 and J usage is TRBJ2-7; 8 bases fit TRBD2. CDR1 is DFQATT, CDR2 SNEGSKA, per germline (reference sequence). This CDR3 has 15 residues. With V trimmed by 4 bases and J by 0 bases, 8 bases remained unmatched. CDR3 residues: CSATFSGSFSYEQYF. For the CDR3, the DNA is TGCAGTGCTACATTCAGCGGGAGTTTCTCCTACGAGCAGTACTTC.

The V gene is TRBV5-8, the J gene TRBJ1-1; D is unclear. There are 13 residues in the CDR3. Germline V lookup: CDR1 SGHTS, CDR2 YDEGEE. V was cut by 4 bases and J by 4 bases, with 11 bases left in between. Here the CDR3 reads CASSHGVVTEAFF. The CDR3 DNA follows: TGTGCCAGCAGCCATGGGGTGGTCACTGAAGCTTTCTTT.

This clonotype was observed a handful of times. The V call is TRBV18, the J call TRBJ2-1; D unresolved. From germline, CDR1 is KGHSH and CDR2 LQKENI. The CDR3 covers 12 residues. V lost 2 bases and J 8 bases, leaving 7 bases between the germline ends. CDR3 DNA sequence: TGTGCCAGCTCACCAAGCTCTGATGAGCAGTTCTTC. As protein: CASSPSSDEQFF.

This clonotype was seen only a few times. V gene TRBV7-2 combines with J gene TRBJ1-6, with TRBD1 matching over 7 bases. The trim removed 6 bases at V and 6 bases at J, leaving 11 bases unmatched. The germline CDR1 and CDR2 sequences are SGHTA and FQGNSA. CDR3 length: 16 amino acids. CDR3 nucleotides: TGTGCCAGCAGAGTCAGGGGGGGACGGCTTAATTCACCCCTCCACTTT. Its translation: CASRVRGGRLNSPLHF.

This clonotype was observed at least ten times. The chain joins TRBV27 to TRBJ2-3; no clear D. V was trimmed by 4 bases and J by 6 bases, leaving 5 bases between them. The germline gives CDR1 MNHEY, CDR2 SMNVEV (reference sequence). The CDR3 is 11 residues long. CDR3 nucleotide sequence: TGTGCCAGCAGTTCCAGGGATACGCAGTATTTT. It is translated as CASSSRDTQYF.

The table lists this clonotype with many counts. This chain uses TRBV4-2 with TRBJ2-6, with D possibly matching TRBD1 (6 bases). V was trimmed by 1 base and J by 0 bases, leaving 13 bases between them. The germline CDR1 and CDR2 sequences are LGHNA and YNFKEQ. The CDR3 sequence is 18 residues long. CDR3 sequence: CASSQAVGGSSGANVLTF. The CDR3 region has the DNA TGTGCCAGCAGCCAAGCTGTAGGGGGAAGCTCTGGGGCCAACGTCCTGACTTTC.

The V call is TRBV28, the J call TRBJ2-1, with D hard to call. The V and J ends lost 5 bases and 8 bases respectively, with 7 bases between them. CDR3 length: 11 amino acids. Per the germline V gene, CDR1 is MDHEN and CDR2 is SYDVKM. The CDR3 is CASSPDHEQFF. The DNA for the CDR3 is TGTGCCAGCAGTCCAGATCATGAGCAGTTCTTC.